This T cell receptor beta chain stems from a study of cytomegalovirus exposure and HLA in healthy donors (dated by TCRdb to the late 2010s). As for the study more broadly: An earlier analysis of roughly 630 of the donors reported approximately 270 Gb of sequence data and some 120 million unique TCR beta sequences from about 179 million T cells. Class I and class II HLA loci were covered by the typing at four-digit resolution. Alongside the repertoire data, information on donor age, sex, ethnicity and CMV serostatus was compiled. Rather than drawing on any new phenotypic data, the later analysis identified candidate immune exposures from TCR beta sequences and the way those sequences occurred across donors. Every discovery cohort repertoire had been produced on one sequencing platform. An earlier analysis of several hundred of the donors applied high-throughput TCR beta sequencing to assess whether each TCR beta V gene segment acted as functional or pseudogenic. A later analysis re-analyzed previously published TCR beta repertoires from approximately 700 donors and added high-resolution HLA genotyping to study TCR occurrence patterns. About five DR-DQ haplotypes were handled as single units for association and clustering, since linkage in the cohort was strong. Of the roughly 400 genotyped donors, over 70% fell in the genetic ancestry cluster associated with self-reported Caucasian donors. To predict cytomegalovirus infection status, the study brought together high-throughput TCR immunosequencing, statistical association of individual TCRs with disease status, and machine learning. The number of typed donors differed by locus: about 620-640 for A, B, C, DRB1 and DQB1; roughly 510 for DQA1; fewer than 610 for DPA1; and approximately 450 for DPB1. Using immunosequencing, the study profiled T cell repertoires from about 650 subjects and related those repertoires to cytomegalovirus serostatus. Approximately 310 gigabases of sequencing data and roughly 80 million unique TCR sequences made up an early release that covered approximately 700 HLA-typed donors. The study aimed to test whether signatures of past pathogen exposure could be identified by cataloging public T cell receptors. Along with the roughly 670-subject first cohort, a separate validation cohort of around 110 different subjects was used. In a later genetic analysis, genome-wide SNP genotypes for about three fifths of the roughly 670 donors were used, and that subset was treated as a discovery cohort. Across 398 genotyped donors of the cohort, an average of 235,054 unique TCR beta nucleotide sequences per donor were sequenced, and about a sixth of those sequences were non-productive. Here is what the overall study found, with its caveats: In a later analysis, most CMV-associated TCR beta chains were found to appear HLA-restricted, with HLA associations seemingly driven largely by CMV exposure. V-gene and J-gene trimming of TCR beta chains was associated with a missense DCLRE1C variant in a later genetic analysis, and the association was replicated in an independent cohort. According to a later analysis, parvovirus B19, influenza, CMV and Epstein-Barr virus appeared linked to several top co-occurrence clusters. Roughly uniform sequencing depth across donors was assumed in presence/absence analyses, although this assumption may not hold. Because HLA typing was missing for some donors at each locus, association tests included only the typed subset. Compared with the roughly 600-donor mean, donors in an Asian-associated ancestry cluster had fewer N-insertions in productive TCRs, according to a later genetic analysis. Linkage disequilibrium might explain the correlated functional status among segregating V segments, but an unknown experimental factor could not be excluded. Around 16 rarely observed V segments, including chromosome 9 orphons, were excluded from the earlier analysis of about 600 of the donors because counts were too low. A few of the identified cytomegalovirus-associated TCR beta chains were confirmed in vitro to be specific for cytomegalovirus antigens. The study listed 150 to 200 TCR beta chains as associated with cytomegalovirus. The classifier was reported to diagnose cytomegalovirus status with high specificity and sensitivity in both the original cohort and the validation cohort. The cohort was sequenced for TCR beta chains only, and without alpha or paired-chain data the features that could be detected were limited. In a later analysis, the rate of TCR association differed among HLA loci, with DRB1 alleles having the most associated TCRs and HLA-C alleles having the fewest. The authors suggested that the approach could potentially be generalized to other disease states and immunological phenotypes. Compared with equally common non-associated chains, HLA-associated TCR beta chains in a later analysis were more clonally expanded and had lower generation probabilities. Assigning TCR associations to individual alleles was difficult when HLA alleles, especially DR and DQ, strongly co-occurred. Because the 87-base-pair reads could not distinguish some IMGT-functional V segments, including TRBV6-2 and TRBV6-3, those segments were excluded. In a later analysis, 15,000 to 20,000 TCR beta sequences were associated with specific HLA alleles at a false discovery rate of 0.05. A further reported finding was that TCR beta sequences accurately predicted the HLA-A and HLA-B alleles for most subjects in the first cohort. A group of highly shared sequence variants was considered likely to be a technical artifact of the sequencing pipeline. Broadly in line with IMGT annotations, most TCR beta V segments showed up in productive rearrangements about 87% or about 30% of the time in an earlier analysis of several hundred of the donors. CMV serostatus was the only immune exposure information available for the cohort. While some public TCRs were present in many individuals, most TCR sequences turned up only very rarely across donors.

Concerning this clone: Its antigen is currently not known. No per-base quality is available; no much larger clone lies one base away.

The cohort comprised under 700 healthy bone marrow donors. Cohort members were all nominally healthy when sampled, although unrecorded immune exposures were likely present. The donor tested CMV seropositive and was one of the 289 seropositive cohort members. Every donor gave a peripheral blood sample, and the peripheral blood mononuclear cells from that sample were used for TCR beta sequencing. Genomic DNA extraction from the blood cell samples was performed with the Qiagen DNeasy Blood Extraction Kit. The method behind the library was the immunoSEQ multiplex PCR assay. For the multiplex PCR, a mixture combining 60 forward primers for TCR Vbeta segments and 13 reverse primers for TCR Jbeta segments was used. The CDR3 region of rearranged TCR beta genes was amplified from genomic DNA by a multiplex PCR assay. The amplified TCR beta libraries were sequenced on the Illumina HiSeq System as 87-base-pair reads. The authors processed their data as follows. In a later analysis, around 80 million unique TCR beta chains were counted across the approximately 640 repertoires, and around 10 million of these chains were shared by at least two donors. To remove PCR and sequencing errors, raw reads were error-corrected and collapsed into unique sequences using a nearest-neighbor algorithm that merged closely related sequences. V, D and J gene segments were assigned by aligning CDR3 sequences to IMGT reference sequences. For a sequence to be retained, a match of at least six nucleotides to both a V gene segment and a J gene segment was required. Rearrangements were classified as productive when the CDR3 lacked stop codons and remained in frame with V and J, and all other rearrangements were classified as non-productive. Following IMGT convention, CDR3 was defined as the stretch from the second conserved V-encoded cysteine up to the conserved J-encoded phenylalanine. In an earlier analysis of roughly 610 of the donors, sequences lacking an unambiguous match to a single V gene segment were excluded. In an earlier analysis of 450 to 750 of the donors, a V segment was called functional when productive rearrangements were above 56.7%, and segregating when the standard deviation between donors exceeded 5%. A statistical classification framework was developed to diagnose cytomegalovirus status using the catalog of TCR beta chain sequences. In a later analysis, TCR nucleotide sequences were compared against IMGT/GENE-DB human TR gene sequences so that V and J genes could be assigned. The TCRdist pipeline was used in a later analysis to assign CDR3 sequences and most-parsimonious VDJ recombination scenarios. In a later analysis, each TCR beta chain was defined by its CDR3 amino acid sequence together with its V-gene family, and reads without a unique V-gene family were excluded. A later analysis removed 550 to 650 highly shared, low-generation-probability nucleotide sequences to deal with suspected cross-contamination and a sequencing artifact. A later analysis calculated a clonal expansion index for each public chain from normalized within-repertoire ranks of inferred template counts. In a later analysis, generation probabilities were computed using a VDJ recombination model fitted to out-of-frame rearrangements, and the results were checked against IGoR. In a later analysis, hypergeometric tests were used to score TCR-TCR, TCR-HLA and TCR-CMV co-occurrence, with a repertoire-size bias correction applied to TCR pairs. A later analysis estimated false discovery rates by permuting HLA or CMV assignments 20 times. A later analysis grouped co-occurring TCRs with DBSCAN, adding TCRdist sequence similarity when clustering within HLA-allele-positive subsets. Repertoires with fewer than 30,000 or more than 120,000 public chains were left out of co-occurrence clustering, as were about 5 repertoires with anomalous nucleotide sharing. The table comes from immuneACCESS by way of TCRdb, which keeps in-frame sequences with V and J called. Part of the clones is missing from these tables; in studies checked, under half for an unresolved V gene and the rest for unknown reasons. The V and J calls and clone size were taken over from that table, and D and trimming were inferred from the DNA. The sample contains about 85,000 clones, 80% of them found a single time. The ten biggest clones cover 20% to 30% of the sample.

The cysteine opens and the phenylalanine closes a CDR3 of 15 amino acids. CDR3 DNA is the only sequence kept; it has 45 bases, read in frame from the first base. From the germline V gene, CDR1 is MGHRA and CDR2 is YSYEKL. Between the V and J ends, shortened by 0 bases and 4 bases respectively, the junction contains 12 bases. Sequenced material: PBMCs. This receptor was identified in a woman between 45 and 60 years old in good health and CMV-seropositive. The rearranged segments are TRBV4-1 and TRBJ1-1; TRBD1 could be the D gene, as 5 bases match. The bases are TGCGCCAGCAGCCAAGATCCGGGGGGGGGCACTGAAGCTTTCTTT. Its coded protein is CASSQDPGGGTEAFF.